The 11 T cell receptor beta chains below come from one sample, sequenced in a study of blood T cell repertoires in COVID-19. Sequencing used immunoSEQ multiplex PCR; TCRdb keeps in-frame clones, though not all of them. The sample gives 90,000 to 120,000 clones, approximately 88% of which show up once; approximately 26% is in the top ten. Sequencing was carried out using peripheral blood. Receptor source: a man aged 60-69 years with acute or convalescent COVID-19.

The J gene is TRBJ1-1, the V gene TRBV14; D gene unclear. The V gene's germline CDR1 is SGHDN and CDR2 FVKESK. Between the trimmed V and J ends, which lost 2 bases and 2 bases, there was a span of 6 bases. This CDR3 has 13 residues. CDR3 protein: CASSQPSNTEAFF. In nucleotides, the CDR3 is TGTGCCAGCAGCCAACCTAGCAACACTGAAGCTTTCTTT. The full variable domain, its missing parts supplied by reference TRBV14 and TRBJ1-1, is EAGVTQFPSHSVIEKGQTVTLRCDPISGHDNLYWYRRVMGKEIKFLLHFVKESKQDESGMPNNRFLAERTGGTYSTLKVQPAELEDSGVYFCASSQPSNTEAFFGQGTRLTVV.

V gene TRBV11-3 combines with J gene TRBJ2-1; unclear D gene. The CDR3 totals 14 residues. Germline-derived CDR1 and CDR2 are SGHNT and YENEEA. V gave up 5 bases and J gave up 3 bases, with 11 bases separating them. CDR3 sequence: CASSQTDNYNEQFF. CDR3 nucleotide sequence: TGTGCCAGCAGCCAGACCGACAACTACAATGAGCAGTTCTTC.

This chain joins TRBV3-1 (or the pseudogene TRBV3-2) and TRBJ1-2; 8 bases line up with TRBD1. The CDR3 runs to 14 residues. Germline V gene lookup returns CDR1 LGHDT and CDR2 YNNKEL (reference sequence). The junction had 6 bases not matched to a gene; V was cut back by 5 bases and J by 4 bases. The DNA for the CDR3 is TGTGCCAGCAGCGGGACAGGCGCTCTCTATGGCTACACCTTC. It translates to CASSGTGALYGYTF.

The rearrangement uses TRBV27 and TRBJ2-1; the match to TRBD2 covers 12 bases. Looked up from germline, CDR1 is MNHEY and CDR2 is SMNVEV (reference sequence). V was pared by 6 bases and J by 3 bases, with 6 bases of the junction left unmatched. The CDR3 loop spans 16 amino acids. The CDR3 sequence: CASRPTGLAGYNEQFF. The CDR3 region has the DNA TGTGCCAGCAGGCCCACGGGACTAGCGGGCTACAATGAGCAGTTCTTC.

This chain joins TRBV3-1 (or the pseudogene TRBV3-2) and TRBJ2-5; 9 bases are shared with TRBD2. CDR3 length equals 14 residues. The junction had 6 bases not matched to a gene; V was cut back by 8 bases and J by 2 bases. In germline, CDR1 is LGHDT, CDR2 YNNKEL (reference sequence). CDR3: CASRRTSAQETQYF. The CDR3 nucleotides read TGTGCCAGCCGGAGGACTAGCGCTCAAGAGACCCAGTACTTC.

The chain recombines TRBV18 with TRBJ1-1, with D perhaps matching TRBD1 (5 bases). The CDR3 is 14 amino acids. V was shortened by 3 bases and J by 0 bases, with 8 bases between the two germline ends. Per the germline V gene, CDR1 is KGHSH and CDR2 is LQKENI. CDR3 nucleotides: TGTGCCAGCTCACCCGGACACCTGAACACTGAAGCTTTCTTT. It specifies CASSPGHLNTEAFF.

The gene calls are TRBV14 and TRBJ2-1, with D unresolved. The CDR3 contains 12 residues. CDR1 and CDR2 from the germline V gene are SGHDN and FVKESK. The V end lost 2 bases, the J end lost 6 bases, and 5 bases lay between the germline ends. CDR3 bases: TGTGCCAGCAGCCAACTCGGCAATGAGCAGTTCTTC. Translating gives CASSQLGNEQFF.

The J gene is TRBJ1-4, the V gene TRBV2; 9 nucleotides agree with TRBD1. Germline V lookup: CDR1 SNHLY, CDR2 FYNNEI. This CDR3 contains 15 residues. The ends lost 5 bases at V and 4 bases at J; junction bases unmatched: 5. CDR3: CASSLGTGLNEKLFF. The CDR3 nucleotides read TGTGCCAGCAGTTTAGGGACAGGGCTTAATGAAAAACTGTTTTTT.

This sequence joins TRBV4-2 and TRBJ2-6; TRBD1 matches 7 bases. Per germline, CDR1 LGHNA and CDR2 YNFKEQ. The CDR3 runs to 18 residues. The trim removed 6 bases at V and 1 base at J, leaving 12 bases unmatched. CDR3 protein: CASSATGTDHSGANVLTF. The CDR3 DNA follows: TGTGCCAGCAGTGCAACCGGGACAGACCATTCTGGGGCCAACGTCCTGACTTTC.

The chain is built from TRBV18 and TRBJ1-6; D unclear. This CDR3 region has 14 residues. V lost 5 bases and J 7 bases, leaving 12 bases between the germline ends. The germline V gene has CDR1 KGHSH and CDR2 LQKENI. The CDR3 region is CASSESSRNSPLHF. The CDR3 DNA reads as TGTGCCAGCTCAGAATCTTCGCGGAATTCACCCCTCCACTTT.

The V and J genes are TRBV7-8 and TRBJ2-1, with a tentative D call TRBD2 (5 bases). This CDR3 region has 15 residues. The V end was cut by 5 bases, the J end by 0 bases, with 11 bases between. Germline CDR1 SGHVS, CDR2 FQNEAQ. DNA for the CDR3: TGTGCCAGCAGCCTTAGCGCCACCTCCTACAATGAGCAGTTCTTC. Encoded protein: CASSLSATSYNEQFF.